This TCR beta chain was captured by sequencing in a study of Graves' ophthalmopathy and Graves' hyperthyroidism. General study findings and limits: In blood, most expanded thyroid clonotypes above 0.001 frequency were also detected.

The sample holds many counts of this clonotype. The antigen is unknown. RNA transcripts were the source from which TCR beta CDR3 regions were amplified. HTBI primers were used in a first-round RT-PCR, which preceded a second-round multiplex PCR. TCRdb reanalysed the multiplex PCR reads using MiXCR and keeps one entry per CDR3 protein. The sample shows around 1,200,000 distinct CDR3 sequences, about two fifths of them seen only once. The CDR3 totals 14 residues. V was clipped by 2 bases and J by 5 bases, with 13 bases between them. The germline CDR1 and CDR2 sequences are SGHDN and FVKESK. The source material was peripheral blood or thyroid tissue (not recorded which). V is TRBV14 and J is TRBJ2-7; the D gene is possibly TRBD1 (5 bases). This receptor was taken from an adult man with Graves' hyperthyroidism. The CDR3: CASSQQGPGHEQYF. CDR3 sequence (DNA): TGTGCCAGCAGCCAACAAGGCCCAGGGCACGAGCAGTACTTC.